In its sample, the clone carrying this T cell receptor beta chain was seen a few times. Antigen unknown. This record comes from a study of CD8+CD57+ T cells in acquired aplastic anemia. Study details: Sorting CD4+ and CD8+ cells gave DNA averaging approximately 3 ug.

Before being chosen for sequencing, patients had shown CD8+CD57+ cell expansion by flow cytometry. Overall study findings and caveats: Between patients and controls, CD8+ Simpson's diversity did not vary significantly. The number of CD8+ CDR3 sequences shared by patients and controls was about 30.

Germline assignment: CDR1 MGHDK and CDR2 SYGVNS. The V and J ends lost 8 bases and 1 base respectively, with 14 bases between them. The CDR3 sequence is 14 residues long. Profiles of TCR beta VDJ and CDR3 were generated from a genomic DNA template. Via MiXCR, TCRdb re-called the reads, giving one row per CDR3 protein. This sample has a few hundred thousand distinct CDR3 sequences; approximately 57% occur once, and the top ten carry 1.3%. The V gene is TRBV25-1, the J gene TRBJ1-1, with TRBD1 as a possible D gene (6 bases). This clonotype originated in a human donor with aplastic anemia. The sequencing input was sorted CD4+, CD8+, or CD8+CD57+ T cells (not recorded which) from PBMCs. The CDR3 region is CASPPQGQNTEAFF. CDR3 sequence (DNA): TGTGCCAGCCCGCCCCAGGGGCAGAACACTGAAGCTTTCTTT.